One and the same sample provided the 27 T cell receptor beta chains below, sequenced in a study of T cell responses to AZD1222 COVID-19 vaccine. The table came from immunoSEQ multiplex PCR; TCRdb's copy has only in-frame clones and leaves some out. The sample has some 140,000 clones; 92% are singletons. The source was peripheral blood, collected on day 0 of AZD1222 vaccination. The source is an adult in good health.

The chain's CDR3 is CASSVGRSSRPWGYTF. The CDR3, as DNA: TGTGCCAGCAGCGTCGGGAGGTCTTCGCGGCCCTGGGGCTACACCTTC. The genes are TRBV7-9 and TRBJ1-2, with D unclear. The CDR3 loop spans 16 amino acids. Germline V gene data show CDR1 as SEHNR and CDR2 as FQNEAQ (reference sequence). V shed 5 bases and J shed 8 bases, with 24 bases lying between them.

The CDR3 reads CASSPGQGRSFSPLHF. The CDR3 nucleotides read TGTGCCAGCTCACCCGGACAGGGTCGGTCCTTTTCACCCCTCCACTTT. The J gene is TRBJ1-6, the V gene TRBV18, with 8 bases matching TRBD1. V was clipped by 3 bases and J by 9 bases; unmatched bases: 10. CDR1 and CDR2 (germline): KGHSH, LQKENI. The CDR3 loop spans 16 amino acids. Looking up the rest from reference TRBV18 and TRBJ1-6 gives the full variable domain: NAGVMQNPRHLVRRRGQEARLRCSPMKGHSHVYWYRQLPEEGLKFMVYLQKENIIDESGMPKERFSAEFPKEGPSILRIQQVVRGDSAAYFCASSPGQGRSFSPLHFGNGTRLTVT.

The chain uses TRBV5-1 and TRBJ2-7; D perhaps matches TRBD1 (6 bases). The CDR3 length is 16 residues. V was trimmed by 1 base and J by 2 bases, leaving 16 bases between them. Germline V gene sequence: CDR1 SGHRS, CDR2 YFSETQ. CDR3 amino acids: CASSLPTGPNPYEQYF. CDR3 nucleotides: TGCGCCAGCAGCTTGCCAACAGGGCCCAATCCCTACGAGCAGTACTTC.

The rearrangement links TRBV4-2 to TRBJ2-2, with D hard to call. The V end was cut by 0 bases, the J end by 2 bases, with 4 bases between. CDR3 length: 14 residues. Germline loops: CDR1 LGHNA, CDR2 YNFKEQ. DNA of the CDR3: TGTGCCAGCAGCCAAGATCCCAACACCGGGGAGCTGTTTTTT. Encoded protein: CASSQDPNTGELFF.

As concerns this clone: Distinct nucleotide sequences in the sample also encode this CDR3. The V call is TRBV5-1, the J call TRBJ1-6; D uncertain. Germline loops: CDR1 SGHRS, CDR2 YFSETQ. CDR3 length equals 14 residues. The V gene lost 2 bases and the J gene lost 7 bases, with 10 bases spanning the gap. The CDR3 DNA reads TGCGCCAGCAGCTTAGGACGCGTGAATTCACCCCTCCACTTT. It yields the protein CASSLGRVNSPLHF.

The chain carries TRBV6-1 and TRBJ2-1; the match to TRBD1 covers 9 bases. Losses at the gene ends were 8 bases for V and 2 bases for J; bases not matched to a gene: 4. Germline V gene lookup returns CDR1 MNHNS and CDR2 SASEGT. The CDR3 has 14 residues. The CDR3 loop reads CASSRTGAYNEQFF. CDR3 DNA: TGTGCCAGCTCACGGACAGGGGCCTACAATGAGCAGTTCTTC.

The chain employs TRBV7-2 and TRBJ1-2; the D gene is possibly TRBD1 (5 bases). Germline V gene lookup returns CDR1 SGHTA and CDR2 FQGNSA. V was cut by 4 bases and J by 8 bases, with 14 bases left in between. The CDR3 length is 13 residues. For the CDR3, the DNA is TGTGCCAGCAGCTCGGGGGTGAAAGGGGGCTACACCTTC. Its protein is CASSSGVKGGYTF.

The chain uses TRBV27 and TRBJ2-3; D unresolved. The germline CDR1 and CDR2 sequences are MNHEY and SMNVEV (reference sequence). Trimming removed 0 bases at V and 2 bases at J, with 3 bases between. The CDR3 is made up of 13 amino acids. Here the CDR3 reads CASSLSSTDTQYF. CDR3 DNA: TGTGCCAGCAGTTTATCGTCCACAGATACGCAGTATTTT.

This clone appeared a single time. This chain connects TRBV3-1 (or the pseudogene TRBV3-2) to TRBJ2-7; D tentatively fits TRBD1 or TRBD2 (7 bases each). The ends were cut back, 2 bases at V and 6 bases at J, with 17 bases in the middle. Germline CDR1 and CDR2: LGHDT and YNNKEL (reference sequence). This CDR3 has 15 amino acids. CDR3 in amino acids: CASSQRSGRGREQYF. The DNA of the CDR3 is TGTGCCAGCAGCCAACGCTCGGGGAGGGGGCGCGAGCAGTACTTC.

This clone was counted between two and nine times. The chain joins TRBV6-4 to TRBJ2-2, with a possible D match to TRBD2 (5 bases). Trimming removed 7 bases at V and 7 bases at J, with 13 bases between. Germline CDR1 is MRHNA and CDR2 is SNTAGT. This CDR3 comprises 13 residues. The CDR3 region has the DNA TGTGCCAGCACGGACCGAGAGGGCGGGGAGCTGTTTTTT. Amino acid sequence: CASTDREGGELFF.

The CDR3 here is CASGKLSGNTIYF. The CDR3 nucleotides are TGTGCCAGTGGGAAGTTGTCCGGAAACACCATATATTTT. The chain links TRBV27 to TRBJ1-3; D call uncertain. The V gene lost 9 bases and the J gene lost 4 bases, with 13 bases spanning the gap. Germline V gene sequence: CDR1 MNHEY, CDR2 SMNVEV (reference sequence). This CDR3 contains 13 residues.

The V call is TRBV29-1, the J call TRBJ2-7; a weak D match, TRBD2 (5 bases). This CDR3 contains 12 residues. From germline, CDR1 is SQVTM and CDR2 ANQGSEA. Trimming left V 6 bases short and J 6 bases short, with 15 bases between. CDR3 in DNA: TGCAGCGTCCGAATGTCGGGGAGCGAGCAGTACTTC. Translated, it gives CSVRMSGSEQYF.

V gene TRBV7-9 combines with J gene TRBJ2-5; 7 bases match TRBD2. Germline V CDR1 and CDR2: SEHNR, FQNEAQ (reference sequence). This CDR3 is 13 amino acids long. V gave up 5 bases and J gave up 5 bases; unmatched junction bases: 5. CDR3: CASSGSGVETQYF. The CDR3 nucleotides are TGTGCCAGCAGCGGAAGCGGGGTTGAGACCCAGTACTTC.

This sequence joins TRBV2 and TRBJ1-5; D call uncertain. Trimming took off 5 bases at V and 1 base at J, with 9 bases between the two ends. From germline, CDR1 is SNHLY and CDR2 FYNNEI. The length of the CDR3 is 14 residues. The CDR3 DNA sequence: TGTGCCAGCAGTTCTCGGAGGAGCAATCAGCCCCAGCATTTT. Translation: CASSSRRSNQPQHF.

V and J are TRBV5-6 and TRBJ2-7; a possible D gene is TRBD1 (5 bases). Deletions cut 1 base from V and 6 bases from J, with 8 bases between. This CDR3 comprises 12 residues. CDR1 is SGHDT and CDR2 is YYEEEE in the germline V gene. CDR3 region: CASSLLGREQYF. The CDR3 coding sequence is TGTGCCAGCAGCTTGCTGGGGCGCGAGCAGTACTTC.

The chain carries TRBV30 and TRBJ1-5; no firm D call. The CDR3 runs to 12 residues. The germline V gene encodes CDR1 GTSNPN and CDR2 SVGIG (reference sequence). V lost 0 bases and J lost 6, with 6 bases in between. This CDR3 is CAWSVPGQPQHF. The DNA for the CDR3 is TGTGCCTGGAGTGTACCAGGTCAGCCCCAGCATTTT.

The chain links TRBV28 to TRBJ1-1; D uncertain. Germline V CDR1 and CDR2: MDHEN, SYDVKM. With 6 bases removed from V and 7 bases from J, the gap between germline ends came to 9 bases. This CDR3 has 11 residues. The CDR3, as DNA: TGTGCCAGCAGGGTGGAGGATGAAGCTTTCTTT. This translates into CASRVEDEAFF.

In nucleotides, the CDR3 is TGCAGTGCGAGCTCCGGGGTCGAGCAGTACTTC. Protein: CSASSGVEQYF. The V and J genes are TRBV20-1 and TRBJ2-7; D might be TRBD2 (5 bases). The CDR3 loop spans 11 amino acids. CDR1 is DFQATT and CDR2 is SNEGSKA in the germline V gene (reference sequence). The V end lost 6 bases, the J end lost 6 bases, and 12 bases lay between the germline ends.

This sequence joins TRBV7-2 and TRBJ1-2, with D unresolved. Germline CDR1 reads SGHTA; CDR2 reads FQGNSA. The CDR3 length is 14 residues. The V end was cut by 5 bases, the J end by 2 bases, with 12 bases between. In DNA form, the CDR3 reads TGTGCCAGCAGCCCCGGACCGACCAACTATGGCTACACCTTC. Its protein is CASSPGPTNYGYTF.

The rearrangement joins TRBV15 to TRBJ2-7; 9 bases fit TRBD2. Trimming at V came to 1 base and at J to 2 bases, leaving 3 bases not matched to a gene. Germline assignment: CDR1 LNHNV and CDR2 YYDKDF (reference sequence). CDR3 size: 15 residues. CDR3 residues: CATSRGTSAPYEQYF. CDR3 bases: TGTGCCACCAGCAGAGGGACTAGCGCTCCCTACGAGCAGTACTTC.

The chain couples TRBV5-1 to TRBJ1-1, with 8 nucleotides matching TRBD1. CDR1 and CDR2 from the germline V gene are SGHRS and YFSETQ. The V gene end was trimmed by 4 bases and the J gene end by 4 bases; junction bases not matched to a gene: 6. CDR3 size: 14 residues. CDR3 amino acids: CASSPTGATTEAFF. CDR3 in DNA: TGCGCCAGCAGCCCGACAGGGGCGACCACTGAAGCTTTCTTT. The full variable domain, completed using reference TRBV5-1 and TRBJ1-1, is KAGVTQTPRYLIKTRGQQVTLSCSPISGHRSVSWYQQTPGQGLQFLFEYFSETQRNKGNFPGRFSGRQFSNSRSEMNVSTLELGDSALYLCASSPTGATTEAFFGQGTRLTVV.

In the case of this clone: The sample carries other DNA sequences with the same CDR3. The rearrangement links TRBV11-2 to TRBJ1-1; no firm D call. Germline V lookup: CDR1 SGHAT, CDR2 FQNNGV. This CDR3 has 14 residues. Trimming cost V 6 bases and J 1 base, with 12 bases left between them. CDR3 in DNA: TGTGCCAGCAGTCCTACCCGGGGGAACACTGAAGCTTTCTTT. Its translation is CASSPTRGNTEAFF.

The chain has TRBV24-1 and TRBJ2-5; D may match TRBD1 or TRBD2 (6 bases each). Germline V CDR1 and CDR2: KGHDR, SFDVKD. Trimming stripped 4 bases from V and 6 bases from J, with 17 bases between. The CDR3 covers 15 residues. CDR3: CATSDPGIGGQTQYF. Written as DNA, the CDR3 is TGTGCCACCAGTGACCCCGGGATTGGGGGGCAGACCCAGTACTTC.

The chain recombines TRBV3-1 (or the pseudogene TRBV3-2) with TRBJ1-2; D possibly corresponds to TRBD1 (5 bases). The germline gives CDR1 LGHDT, CDR2 YNNKEL (reference sequence). Trimming left V 3 bases short and J 0 bases short, with 8 bases between. The CDR3 is made up of 14 amino acids. As DNA, the CDR3 is TGTGCCAGCAGCCAGGGGACGGCTAACTATGGCTACACCTTC. It translates to CASSQGTANYGYTF.

The CDR3 DNA reads as TGTGCCAGCAGCTCGTCCACTGCGACAGGTTTGAACACTGAAGCTTTCTTT. This translates into CASSSSTATGLNTEAFF. The chain couples TRBV7-6 to TRBJ1-1, with D possibly TRBD1 on 6 matching bases. CDR3 size: 17 residues. Trimming cost V 4 bases and J 0 bases, with 18 bases left between them. CDR1 is SGHVS and CDR2 is FNYEAQ in the germline V gene. Drawing the rest from reference TRBV7-6 and TRBJ1-1, the complete variable domain is GAGVSQSPRYKVTKRGQDVALRCDPISGHVSLYWYRQALGQGPEFLTYFNYEAQQDKSGLPNDRFSAERPEGSISTLTIQRTEQRDSAMYRCASSSSTATGLNTEAFFGQGTRLTVV.

The chain employs TRBV3-1 (or the pseudogene TRBV3-2) and TRBJ1-2, with TRBD1 as a possible D gene (6 bases). The CDR3 has 15 amino acids. The germline CDR1 and CDR2 sequences are LGHDT and YNNKEL (reference sequence). V lost 3 bases to trimming and J lost 5 bases, with 16 bases between them. The CDR3 protein is CASSHNRQVRYGYTF. The CDR3 bases are TGTGCCAGCAGCCACAACCGACAGGTTCGTTATGGCTACACCTTC.

This clone was seen a few times. This sequence joins TRBV2 and TRBJ2-6; 7 bases line up with TRBD1. The junction had 9 bases not matched to a gene; V was cut back by 5 bases and J by 2 bases. Germline assignment: CDR1 SNHLY and CDR2 FYNNEI. The CDR3 extends over 17 amino acids. As DNA, the CDR3 is TGTGCCAGCAGTCGGGACAGAGTCGGAACTGGGGCCAACGTCCTGACTTTC. It translates to CASSRDRVGTGANVLTF.